Each of the 16 T cell receptor beta chains below was sequenced from the same sample in a study of CD8+CD57+ T cells in acquired aplastic anemia. Sequencing involved patients with CD8+CD57+ cell expansion previously shown by flow cytometry. The use of genomic DNA as template underpinned the TCR beta VDJ and CDR3 profiling. TCRdb re-derived calls from the reads in MiXCR, one entry per CDR3 protein. The sample consists of hundreds of thousands of distinct CDR3 sequences, under 40% of them appearing once. The sample was sorted CD4+, CD8+, or CD8+CD57+ T cells (not recorded which) from PBMCs. The receptors derive from a human donor with aplastic anemia.

This clonotype has at least ten counts. The V call is TRBV24-1, the J call TRBJ1-1; weak D call: TRBD1 (5 bases). V lost 8 bases and J lost 3, with 15 bases in between. CDR3 size: 14 residues. The germline V gene encodes CDR1 KGHDR and CDR2 SFDVKD. The CDR3 nucleotides read TGTGCCACCAATTACAACAGGCTGGACACTGAAGCTTTCTTT. It codes for CATNYNRLDTEAFF.

The rearrangement links TRBV20-1 to TRBJ2-7, with 7 nucleotides matching TRBD1. This CDR3 is 12 amino acids long. The trim removed 5 bases at V and 7 bases at J, leaving 8 bases unmatched. Per germline, CDR1 DFQATT and CDR2 SNEGSKA (reference sequence). The DNA for the CDR3 is TGCAGTGCTTATGCGACAGGGCGGGAGCAGTACTTC. It specifies CSAYATGREQYF.

This clonotype was recorded a few times. The junction differs from germline at one of its ends, possibly a read error. The chain recombines TRBV20-1 with TRBJ1-2, with D perhaps matching TRBD1 (5 bases). The CDR3 length is 15 residues. Germline V gene lookup returns CDR1 DFQATT and CDR2 SNEGSKA (reference sequence). In DNA, the CDR3 is TGCAGTGCCCCCTCGCCCGCAGGGAGGGCTTATGGCCACACCTTC. It translates to CSAPSPAGRAYGHTF.

This chain uses TRBV7-9 with TRBJ1-1; a possible D gene is TRBD1 (5 bases). Trimming took 1 base from V and 6 from J, leaving 15 bases between them. Germline V CDR1 and CDR2: SEHNR, FQNEAQ (reference sequence). There are 15 residues in the CDR3. The CDR3 here is CASSLEGQGSAEAFF. The CDR3 nucleotides are TGTGCCAGCAGCTTAGAGGGCCAGGGTAGCGCTGAAGCTTTCTTT.

The chain recombines TRBV4-1 with TRBJ2-1, with 11 bases aligning to TRBD2. The V gene end was trimmed by 0 bases and the J gene end by 7 bases; junction bases not matched to a gene: 11. The CDR3 loop spans 18 amino acids. Per the germline V gene, CDR1 is MGHRA and CDR2 is YSYEKL. CDR3 loop: CASSQDPVLAGVWNEQFF. In DNA, the CDR3 is TGCGCCAGCAGCCAAGATCCCGTACTAGCGGGAGTTTGGAATGAGCAGTTCTTC.

The count of this clonotype is one. The CDR3 reads CASSHGTVSNQPQHF. The CDR3 bases are TGTGCCAGCAGTCACGGGACTGTTAGCAATCAGCCCCAGCATTTT. V and J are TRBV7-8 and TRBJ1-5, with D possibly matching TRBD1 (5 bases). The CDR3 loop spans 15 amino acids. Per germline, CDR1 SGHVS and CDR2 FQNEAQ. V shed 6 bases and J shed 0 bases, with 12 bases lying between them.

This chain joins TRBV20-1 and TRBJ2-7; the D gene is possibly TRBD1 (6 bases). The CDR3 covers 11 residues. Looked up from germline, CDR1 is DFQATT and CDR2 is SNEGSKA (reference sequence). V dropped 8 bases and J dropped 2 bases, with 10 bases sitting between them. CDR3 sequence reads: CSHRETYEQYF. The CDR3 bases are TGCAGTCACAGGGAGACCTACGAGCAGTACTTC.

This clonotype was found a few times. The chain has TRBV20-1 and TRBJ2-3; 8 bases fit TRBD2. The CDR3 covers 13 residues. J lost 5 bases, V lost 3 bases, and 4 bases had no gene match. Per germline, CDR1 DFQATT and CDR2 SNEGSKA (reference sequence). The CDR3 here is CSASRREGDTQYF. The CDR3 DNA follows: TGCAGTGCTAGTCGCCGGGAGGGAGATACGCAGTATTTT.

This clonotype was found many times. This chain links TRBV9 with TRBJ1-2; 8 nucleotides match TRBD1. Per germline, CDR1 SGDLS and CDR2 YYNGEE. The CDR3 runs to 14 residues. V trimming: 4 bases; J trimming: 5 bases; junction bases outside the gene matches: 7. The CDR3 DNA is TGTGCCAGCAGCCTGCTAGACAGGGGTTATGGCTACACCTTC. Translated, it gives CASSLLDRGYGYTF.

This clonotype showed up many times. The J gene is TRBJ2-1, the V gene TRBV15; perhaps TRBD2 as D (5 bases). V lost 0 bases and J 10 bases, leaving 10 bases between the germline ends. Germline V gene lookup returns CDR1 LNHNV and CDR2 YYDKDF (reference sequence). The CDR3 consists of 13 residues. The DNA for the CDR3 is TGTGCCACCAGCAGAGAACCCCCGGGAGAGCAGTTCTTC. Amino acids: CATSREPPGEQFF.

The V call is TRBV24-1, the J call TRBJ2-2; no clear D. The CDR3 covers 14 residues. Germline lookup yields CDR1 KGHDR and CDR2 SFDVKD. V was pared by 5 bases and J by 2 bases, with 8 bases between. The CDR3 here is CATSANGNTGELFF. The CDR3 DNA follows: TGTGCCACCAGTGCCAACGGCAACACCGGGGAGCTGTTTTTT.

In its sample, this clonotype was seen many times. This chain uses TRBV9 with TRBJ1-6; 9 bases agree with TRBD1. This CDR3 spans 15 amino acids. V lost 3 bases, J lost 9 bases, and 7 bases stayed unmatched. Germline assignment: CDR1 SGDLS and CDR2 YYNGEE. CDR3 protein: CASSAGDRESSPLHF. DNA for the CDR3: TGTGCCAGCAGCGCAGGGGACAGGGAAAGTTCACCCCTCCACTTT. Using reference TRBV9 and TRBJ1-6 for the parts outside the CDR3, the full variable domain is DSGVTQTPKHLITATGQRVTLRCSPRSGDLSVYWYQQSLDQGLQFLIQYYNGEERAKGNILERFSAQQFPDLHSELNLSSLELGDSALYFCASSAGDRESSPLHFGNGTRLTVT.

There are many counts of this clonotype. The chain carries TRBV25-1 and TRBJ1-6; 7 positions match TRBD1. This CDR3 has 14 residues. Unmatched junction bases numbered 4, after V lost 4 bases and J lost 7 bases. The V gene's germline CDR1 is MGHDK and CDR2 SYGVNS. The CDR3 sequence is CASSGTGGNSPLHF. DNA of the CDR3: TGTGCCAGCAGTGGGACAGGAGGCAATTCACCCCTCCACTTT. Drawing the rest from reference TRBV25-1 and TRBJ1-6, the complete variable domain is EADIYQTPRYLVIGTGKKITLECSQTMGHDKMYWYQQDPGMELHLIHYSYGVNSTEKGDLSSESTVSRIRTEHFPLTLESARPSHTSQYLCASSGTGGNSPLHFGNGTRLTVT.

The chain combines TRBV7-2 with TRBJ1-2, with D perhaps matching TRBD1 (6 bases). V dropped 6 bases and J dropped 5 bases, with 13 bases sitting between them. This CDR3 is 13 amino acids long. The germline V gene has CDR1 SGHTA and CDR2 FQGNSA. CDR3 in DNA: TGTGCCAGCAGGGGGGGGCGCAGGTATGGCTACACCTTC. It encodes CASRGGRRYGYTF.

The rearrangement links TRBV7-9 to TRBJ1-1; D is unclear. This CDR3 comprises 13 residues. Germline lookup yields CDR1 SEHNR and CDR2 FQNEAQ (reference sequence). Trimming shortened V by 1 base and J by 4 bases, and 7 bases separated the two germline ends. The CDR3 sequence is CASSLVVTTEAFF. In DNA, the CDR3 is TGTGCCAGCAGCTTAGTTGTGACCACTGAAGCTTTCTTT.

The chain joins TRBV12-3 or TRBV12-4 to TRBJ1-6; the D is unclear. The CDR3 runs 15 residues. The germline V and J ends were trimmed by 6 bases and 0 bases, with 9 bases remaining between them. As DNA, the CDR3 is TGTGCCAGCAGCCCTGGTAGCTCCTATAATTCACCCCTCCACTTT. It encodes CASSPGSSYNSPLHF.